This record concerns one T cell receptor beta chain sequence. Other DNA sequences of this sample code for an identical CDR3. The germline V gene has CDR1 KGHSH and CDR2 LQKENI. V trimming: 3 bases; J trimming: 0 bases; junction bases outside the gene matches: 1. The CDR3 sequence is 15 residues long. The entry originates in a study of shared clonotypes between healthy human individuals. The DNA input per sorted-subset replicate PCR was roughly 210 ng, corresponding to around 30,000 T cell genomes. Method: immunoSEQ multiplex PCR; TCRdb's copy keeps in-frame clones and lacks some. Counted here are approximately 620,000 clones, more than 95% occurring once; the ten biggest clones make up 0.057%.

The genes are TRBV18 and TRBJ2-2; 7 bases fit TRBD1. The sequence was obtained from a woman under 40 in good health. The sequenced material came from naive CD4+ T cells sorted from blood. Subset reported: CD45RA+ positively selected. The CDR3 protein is CASSPGQSNTGELFF. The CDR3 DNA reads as TGTGCCAGCTCACCGGGACAGTCGAACACCGGGGAGCTGTTTTTT.